The clone carrying this T cell receptor beta chain was counted ten times or more. The antigen remains unidentified. The data derive from a study of T cell repertoires in cytomegalovirus infection. Study-wide background: Indicated by public TCR beta signatures were CMV infection and matching HLA type.

MiXCR, applied by TCRdb to the reads, yields one record per CDR3 protein. Among under 100,000 distinct CDR3 sequences, approximately 3.7% were seen once, and the ten largest hold under 5.5%. Overall study results and limits: HLA-C-restricted CMV clonotypes gave the most frequent clonotype in two of eight donors.

The TCR sequence derives from a human donor in good health (CMV status not recorded). Some clones in this sample may be carry-over from other donors' samples. The sample was PBMCs.

The CDR3 loop is CASSPLSGTGGNSPLHF. The CDR3 nucleotides read TGTGCCAGCTCACCACTGTCTGGGACAGGGGGTAATTCACCCCTCCACTTT. The chain recombines TRBV18 with TRBJ1-6; the match to TRBD1 covers 11 bases. CDR3 length: 17 amino acids. Trimming took 1 base from V and 6 from J; bases not matched to a gene: 5. Germline V lookup: CDR1 KGHSH, CDR2 LQKENI.